This T cell receptor beta chain was identified in a study of OX40 agonist ivuxolimab in advanced cancers. Regarding the complete study: Ivuxolimab was an agonistic, fully human IgG2 monoclonal antibody directed against OX40 (CD134), a costimulatory receptor. The point of sequencing TCRbeta in the periphery was to test whether ivuxolimab changed TCR sequence diversity and drove clonal T-cell expansion. Three dose-escalation patients achieved partial responses, one with hepatocellular carcinoma and two with cutaneous melanoma. The paper describes the monotherapy dose-escalation part (N of about 57 patients) of the phase I trial of ivuxolimab. Among the roughly 52 dose-escalation patients, some 20 had hepatocellular carcinoma, roughly 15 melanoma, 9 renal cell carcinoma and 9 head and neck cancer. In the dose-escalation cohort, around four fifths of patients were male, and the mean age was around 60 years with a range of about 20 to 90. Prior anti-PD-1, anti-PD-L1 or anti-CTLA-4 therapy was permitted, and checkpoint inhibitors had been received by under 50% of dose-escalation patients. Intravenous ivuxolimab was administered to patients every 2 weeks at six dose levels: 0.01, 0.1, 0.3, 1.5, 3 and 10 mg/kg. Beyond this particular receptor, the publication reports: At doses from 0.1 to 3.0 mg/kg, clonal expansion was seen in both CD4+ and CD8+ blood T cells between baseline and week 6. Low levels of normalized T-cell clonal expansion were also seen in some nonresponding patients. In partial responders in the 0.1-3.0 mg/kg groups, normalized peripheral clonal expansion was found to be among the lowest, especially among CD8+ T cells. After ivuxolimab, more expanded clones were found on average in CD8+ T cells than in CD4+ T cells. The antigen specificity of the clonally expanded peripheral T cells was not determined.

Genomic DNA was isolated from the sorted cells so that the TCRbeta CDR3 region could be sequenced. TCRbeta CDR3 regions were sequenced using the immunoSEQ Assay. Imported from immuneACCESS, the table was reduced by TCRdb to in-frame sequences with V and J called. These copies leave out some clones; in studies compared against another copy, an unresolved V gene accounts for under half, and the cause of the remainder is not known. The table for this sample lists tens of thousands of clones; about 89% of them were counted only once. The top ten constitute roughly 8.9% of the sample. Including the terminal cysteine and phenylalanine, the CDR3 comprises 15 residues. The read is trimmed to its CDR3 DNA, 45 bases read in frame from base 1. V loses 6 bases of germline sequence and J loses 4 bases, and the interval between the two ends is 17 bases. CDR1 MNHEY and CDR2 SVGAGI were looked up in the germline V gene.

The trial excluded patients who had a history of autoimmune disease or who were on systemic immunosuppression. Peripheral blood for TCR sequencing was collected from all dose cohorts at baseline, on cycle 4 day 1, and on cycle 7 day 1. Samples were obtained from an open-label, multicenter, first-in-human phase I dose-escalation trial of ivuxolimab. Adults with locally advanced or metastatic melanoma, renal cell carcinoma, hepatocellular carcinoma or head and neck squamous cell carcinoma were enrolled in the trial. Before TCR sequencing, CD4+ T cells and CD8+ T cells were sorted from peripheral blood as separate populations. To note about this clone: Its specific antigen is unknown. Base quality data are lacking; no much larger clone is found one base away.

The clonotype originates from an adult with an advanced solid tumor such as melanoma, head and neck, liver or kidney cancer. The input for sequencing was CD4+ or CD8+ T cells sorted from blood, taken in a trial of the OX40 agonist ivuxolimab. The chain was built from TRBV6-5 and TRBJ2-3, with no D gene named confidently. The CDR3 in this case is CASSQGTVGPDTQYF. DNA sequence: TGTGCCAGCAGCCAAGGCACAGTAGGGCCAGATACGCAGTATTTT.